This T cell receptor (beta chain) was recovered during a study of radiotherapy plus CTLA-4 blockade in lung cancer. Study as a whole: Objective response rate was more than 15%; disease control rate, approximately 28%.

Produced via immunoSEQ multiplex PCR; TCRdb's table is partial and in-frame only. The repertoire holds under 95,000 clones, with approximately 80% as singletons. V was trimmed by 7 bases and J by 5 bases, leaving 21 bases between them. Germline V CDR1 and CDR2: SQVTM, ANQGSEA. The CDR3 is 14 residues long. The sequencing here drew on peripheral blood, taken from a patient treated with radiotherapy plus ipilimumab. V is TRBV29-1 and J is TRBJ2-7; tentative D call: TRBD2 (5 bases). This receptor was obtained from a human donor with non-small cell lung cancer who had stable disease on radiotherapy plus ipilimumab. DNA of the CDR3: TGCAGCGGATCCGCGGGTGATAGCGTCCACGAGCAGTACTTC. Its protein product is CSGSAGDSVHEQYF.